This TCR beta chain was recorded in a study of T cell changes during pregnancy in multiple sclerosis. The CDR3 extends over 17 amino acids. Germline-derived CDR1 and CDR2 are MNHNS and SASEGT. Trimming pared 0 bases from V and 3 bases from J, leaving 18 bases between. Assay used: immunoSEQ multiplex PCR; TCRdb lists only in-frame clones, some missing. The table has about 89,000 clones, 92% seen once. The sample in question was peripheral blood, obtained after pregnancy. The rearrangement links TRBV6-1 to TRBJ2-7; TRBD1 might be the D (6 bases). This receptor was identified in a female donor in good health, enrolled as a control in a pregnancy study. For the CDR3, the DNA is TGTGCCAGCAGTGAAGCTAAGGACAGAATCCTAGTCTACGAGCAGTACTTC. This gives the protein CASSEAKDRILVYEQYF.